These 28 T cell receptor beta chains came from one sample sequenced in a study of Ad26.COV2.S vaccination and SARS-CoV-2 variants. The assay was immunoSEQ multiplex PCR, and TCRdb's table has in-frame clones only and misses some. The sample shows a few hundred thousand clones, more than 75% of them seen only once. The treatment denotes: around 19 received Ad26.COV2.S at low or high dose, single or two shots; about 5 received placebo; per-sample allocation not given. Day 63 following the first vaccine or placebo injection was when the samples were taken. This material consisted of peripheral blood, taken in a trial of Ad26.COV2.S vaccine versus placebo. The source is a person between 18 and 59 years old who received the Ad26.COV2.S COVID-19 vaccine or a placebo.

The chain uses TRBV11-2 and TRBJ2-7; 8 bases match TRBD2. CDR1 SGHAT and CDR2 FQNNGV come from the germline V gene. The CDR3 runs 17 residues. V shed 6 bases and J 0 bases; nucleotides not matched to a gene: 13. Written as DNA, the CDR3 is TGTGCCAGCAGTTATAGACTTAGCGGGGAGACCTCCTACGAGCAGTACTTC. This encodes CASSYRLSGETSYEQYF. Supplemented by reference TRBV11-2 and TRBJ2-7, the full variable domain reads EAGVAQSPRYKIIEKRQSVAFWCNPISGHATLYWYQQILGQGPKLLIQFQNNGVVDDSQLPKDRFSAERLKGVDSTLKIQPAKLEDSAVYLCASSYRLSGETSYEQYFGPGTRLTVT.

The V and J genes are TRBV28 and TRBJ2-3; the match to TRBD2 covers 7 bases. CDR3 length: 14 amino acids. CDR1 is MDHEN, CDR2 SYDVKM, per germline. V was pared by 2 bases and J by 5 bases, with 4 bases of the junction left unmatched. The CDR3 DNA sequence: TGTGCCAGCAGTTTAACTAGCGTGTTAGATACGCAGTATTTT. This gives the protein CASSLTSVLDTQYF.

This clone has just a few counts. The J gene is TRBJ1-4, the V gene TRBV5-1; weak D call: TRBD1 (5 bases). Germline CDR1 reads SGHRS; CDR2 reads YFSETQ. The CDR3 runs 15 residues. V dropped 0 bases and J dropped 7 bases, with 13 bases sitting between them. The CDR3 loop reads CASSLEGVRSEKLFF. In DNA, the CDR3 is TGCGCCAGCAGCTTGGAAGGGGTGAGAAGTGAAAAACTGTTTTTT.

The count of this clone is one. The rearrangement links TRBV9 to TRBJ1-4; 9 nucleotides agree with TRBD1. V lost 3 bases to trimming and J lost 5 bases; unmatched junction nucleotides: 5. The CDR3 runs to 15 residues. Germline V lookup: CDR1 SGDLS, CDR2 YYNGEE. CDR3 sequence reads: CASSGGQGGNEKLFF. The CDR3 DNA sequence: TGTGCCAGCAGCGGGGGACAGGGAGGAAATGAAAAACTGTTTTTT.

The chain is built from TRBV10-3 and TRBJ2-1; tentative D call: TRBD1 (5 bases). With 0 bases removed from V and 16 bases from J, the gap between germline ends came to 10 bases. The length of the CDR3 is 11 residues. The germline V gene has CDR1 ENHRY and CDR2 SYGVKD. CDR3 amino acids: CAISESGREFF. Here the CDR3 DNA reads TGTGCCATCAGTGAGTCAGGCAGGGAATTCTTC.

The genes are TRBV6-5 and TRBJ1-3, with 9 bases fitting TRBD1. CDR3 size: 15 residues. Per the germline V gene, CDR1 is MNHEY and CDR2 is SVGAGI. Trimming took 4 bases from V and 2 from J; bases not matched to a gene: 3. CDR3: CASSSTGGAGNTIYF. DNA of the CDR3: TGTGCCAGCAGTTCGACAGGGGGAGCTGGAAACACCATATATTTT.

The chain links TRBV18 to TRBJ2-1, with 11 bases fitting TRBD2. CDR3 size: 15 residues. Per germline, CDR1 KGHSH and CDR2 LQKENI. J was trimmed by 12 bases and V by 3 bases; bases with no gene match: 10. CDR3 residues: CASSPEASGGRGQFF. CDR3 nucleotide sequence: TGTGCCAGCTCACCTGAGGCTAGCGGGGGGCGCGGGCAGTTCTTC.

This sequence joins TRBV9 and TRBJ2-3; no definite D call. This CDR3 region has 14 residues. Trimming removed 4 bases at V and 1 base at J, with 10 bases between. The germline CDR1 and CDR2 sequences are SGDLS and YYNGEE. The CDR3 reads CASSLTPGTDTQYF. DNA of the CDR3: TGTGCCAGCAGCCTTACCCCCGGCACAGATACGCAGTATTTT.

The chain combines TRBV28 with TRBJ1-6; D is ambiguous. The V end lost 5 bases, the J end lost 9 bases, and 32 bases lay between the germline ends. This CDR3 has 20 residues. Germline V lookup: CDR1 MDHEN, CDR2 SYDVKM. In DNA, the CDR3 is TGTGCCAGCAGTGATAATATGTTTAAATTCGGTAACAGTGTTTTTTCACCCCTCCACTTT. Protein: CASSDNMFKFGNSVFSPLHF. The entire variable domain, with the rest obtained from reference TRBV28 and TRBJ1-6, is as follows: DVKVTQSSRYLVKRTGEKVFLECVQDMDHENMFWYRQDPGLGLRLIYFSYDVKMKEKGDIPEGYSVSREKKERFSLILESASTNQTSMYLCASSDNMFKFGNSVFSPLHFGNGTRLTVT.

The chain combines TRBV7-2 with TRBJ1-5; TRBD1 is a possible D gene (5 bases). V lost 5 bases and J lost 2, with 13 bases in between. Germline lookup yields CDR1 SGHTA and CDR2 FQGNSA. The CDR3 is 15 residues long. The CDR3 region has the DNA TGTGCCAGCAGCCCTAGCGGGGGGGGCAATCAGCCCCAGCATTTT. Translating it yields CASSPSGGGNQPQHF.

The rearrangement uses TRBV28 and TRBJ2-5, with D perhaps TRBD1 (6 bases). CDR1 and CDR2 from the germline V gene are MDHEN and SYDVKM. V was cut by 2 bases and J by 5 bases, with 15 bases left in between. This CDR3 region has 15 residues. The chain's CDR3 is CASSLTGRHMETQYF. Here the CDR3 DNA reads TGTGCCAGCAGTTTAACAGGGCGACATATGGAGACCCAGTACTTC.

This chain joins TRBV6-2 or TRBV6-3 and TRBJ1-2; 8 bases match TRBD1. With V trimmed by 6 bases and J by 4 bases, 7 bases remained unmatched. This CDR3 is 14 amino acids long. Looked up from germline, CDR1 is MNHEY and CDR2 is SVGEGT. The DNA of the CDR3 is TGTGCCAGCAGCTGGGACAGGTTCCTCTATGGCTACACCTTC. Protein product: CASSWDRFLYGYTF.

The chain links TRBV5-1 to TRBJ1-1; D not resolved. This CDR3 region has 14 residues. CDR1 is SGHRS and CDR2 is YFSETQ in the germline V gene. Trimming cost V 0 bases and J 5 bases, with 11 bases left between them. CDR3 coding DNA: TGCGCCAGCAGCTTGGAGTCGGGGTGGACTGAAGCTTTCTTT. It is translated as CASSLESGWTEAFF. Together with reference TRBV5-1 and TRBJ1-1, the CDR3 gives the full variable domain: KAGVTQTPRYLIKTRGQQVTLSCSPISGHRSVSWYQQTPGQGLQFLFEYFSETQRNKGNFPGRFSGRQFSNSRSEMNVSTLELGDSALYLCASSLESGWTEAFFGQGTRLTVV.

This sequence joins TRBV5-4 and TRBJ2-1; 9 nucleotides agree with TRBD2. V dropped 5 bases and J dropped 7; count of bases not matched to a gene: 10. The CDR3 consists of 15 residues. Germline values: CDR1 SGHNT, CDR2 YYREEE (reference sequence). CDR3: CASRQAGGARNEQFF. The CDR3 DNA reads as TGTGCCAGCAGGCAGGCGGGGGGGGCCCGGAATGAGCAGTTCTTC.

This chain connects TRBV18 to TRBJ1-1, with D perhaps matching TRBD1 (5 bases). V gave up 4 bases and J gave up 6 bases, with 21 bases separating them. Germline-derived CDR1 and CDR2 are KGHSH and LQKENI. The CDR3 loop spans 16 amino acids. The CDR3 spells CASSLHVRSPTAEAFF. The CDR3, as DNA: TGTGCCAGCTCACTACATGTGCGGTCCCCGACAGCTGAAGCTTTCTTT.

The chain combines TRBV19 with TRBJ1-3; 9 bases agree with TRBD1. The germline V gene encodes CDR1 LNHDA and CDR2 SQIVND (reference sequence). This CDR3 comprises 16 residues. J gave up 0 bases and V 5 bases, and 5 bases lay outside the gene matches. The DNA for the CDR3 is TGTGCCAGTAGTCTAACAGGGGGCGACTCTGGAAACACCATATATTTT. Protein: CASSLTGGDSGNTIYF. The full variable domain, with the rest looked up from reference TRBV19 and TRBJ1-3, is DGGITQSPKYLFRKEGQNVTLSCEQNLNHDAMYWYRQDPGQGLRLIYYSQIVNDFQKGDIAEGYSVSREKKESFPLTVTSAQKNPTAFYLCASSLTGGDSGNTIYFGEGSWLTVV.

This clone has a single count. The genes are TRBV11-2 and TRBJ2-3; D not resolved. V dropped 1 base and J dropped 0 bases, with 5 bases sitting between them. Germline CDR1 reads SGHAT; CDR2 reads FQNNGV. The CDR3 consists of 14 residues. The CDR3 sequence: CASSLVPSTDTQYF. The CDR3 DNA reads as TGTGCCAGCAGCTTAGTTCCGAGCACAGATACGCAGTATTTT.

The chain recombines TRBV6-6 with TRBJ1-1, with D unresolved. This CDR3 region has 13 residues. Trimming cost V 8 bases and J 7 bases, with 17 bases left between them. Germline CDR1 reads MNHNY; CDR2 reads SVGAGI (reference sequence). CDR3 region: CASYVGENVEAFF. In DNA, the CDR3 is TGTGCCAGCTACGTGGGAGAGAACGTTGAAGCTTTCTTT.

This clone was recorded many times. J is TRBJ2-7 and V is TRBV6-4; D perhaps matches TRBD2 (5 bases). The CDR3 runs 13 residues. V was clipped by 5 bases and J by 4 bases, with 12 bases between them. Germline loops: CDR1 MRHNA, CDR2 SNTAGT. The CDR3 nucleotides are TGTGCCAGCAGTCCTGACGGAGGTTACGAGCAGTACTTC. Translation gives CASSPDGGYEQYF.

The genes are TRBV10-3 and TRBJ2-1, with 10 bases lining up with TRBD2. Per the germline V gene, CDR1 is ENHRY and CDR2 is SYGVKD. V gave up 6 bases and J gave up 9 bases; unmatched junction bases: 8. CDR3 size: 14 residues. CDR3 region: CAIRPTSGAGEQFF. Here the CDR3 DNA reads TGTGCCATCAGGCCTACTAGCGGGGCTGGTGAGCAGTTCTTC.

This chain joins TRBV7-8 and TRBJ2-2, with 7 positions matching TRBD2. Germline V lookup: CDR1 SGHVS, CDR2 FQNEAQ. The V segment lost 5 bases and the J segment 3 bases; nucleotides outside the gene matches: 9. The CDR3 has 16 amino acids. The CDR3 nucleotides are TGTGCCAGCAGCATTAGCCGGGGGGTGGACACCGGGGAGCTGTTTTTT. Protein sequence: CASSISRGVDTGELFF.

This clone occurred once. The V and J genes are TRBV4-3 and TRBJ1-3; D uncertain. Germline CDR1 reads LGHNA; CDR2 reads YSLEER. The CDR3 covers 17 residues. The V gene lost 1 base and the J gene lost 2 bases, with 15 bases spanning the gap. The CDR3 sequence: CASSQVRYSSTGNTIYF. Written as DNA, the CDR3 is TGCGCCAGCAGCCAAGTTCGATACAGTTCAACTGGAAACACCATATATTTT.

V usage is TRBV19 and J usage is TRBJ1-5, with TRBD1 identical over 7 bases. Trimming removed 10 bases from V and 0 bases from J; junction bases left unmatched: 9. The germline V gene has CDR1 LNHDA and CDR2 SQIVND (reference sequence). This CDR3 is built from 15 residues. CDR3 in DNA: TGTGCCACCTCAGGACAGGCCTATAGCAATCAGCCCCAGCATTTT. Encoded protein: CATSGQAYSNQPQHF.

Written as DNA, the CDR3 is TGTGCCAGCAGCCCGAGGGGCAGTGGCGAAGAGACCCAGTACTTC. Residues: CASSPRGSGEETQYF. The rearrangement links TRBV11-1 to TRBJ2-5; either TRBD1 or TRBD2 may supply D (5 bases each). V gave up 5 bases and J gave up 3 bases, with 16 bases separating them. The germline V gene encodes CDR1 SGHAT and CDR2 FQDESV (reference sequence). CDR3 length equals 15 residues.

CDR3: CASSSSSGANVLTF. In DNA form, the CDR3 reads TGCGCCAGCAGTTCGAGCTCTGGGGCCAACGTCCTGACTTTC. The chain links TRBV5-1 to TRBJ2-6; D is unclear. This CDR3 region has 14 residues. Deletions cut 5 bases from V and 0 bases from J, with 6 bases between. Per germline, CDR1 SGHRS and CDR2 YFSETQ.

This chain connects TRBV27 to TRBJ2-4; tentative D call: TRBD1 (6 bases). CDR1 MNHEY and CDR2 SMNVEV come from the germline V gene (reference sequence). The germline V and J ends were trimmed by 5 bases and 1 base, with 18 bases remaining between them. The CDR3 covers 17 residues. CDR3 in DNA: TGTGCCAGCAGTCCCCGGGCCTACCAGGGGGCCAAAAACATTCAGTACTTC. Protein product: CASSPRAYQGAKNIQYF.

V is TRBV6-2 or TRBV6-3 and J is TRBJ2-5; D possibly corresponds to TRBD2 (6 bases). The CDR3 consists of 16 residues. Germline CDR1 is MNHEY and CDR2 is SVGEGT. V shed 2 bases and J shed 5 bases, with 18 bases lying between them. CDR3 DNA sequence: TGTGCCAGCAGTTACATCGGGACTCACAACTTTGAGACCCAGTACTTC. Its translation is CASSYIGTHNFETQYF.

The CDR3 DNA is TGTGCCAGCAGCTTGGATCAACGGTCCAGAGGGAACACTGAAGCTTTCTTT. This encodes CASSLDQRSRGNTEAFF. J is TRBJ1-1 and V is TRBV5-6, with D hard to call. V was shortened by 0 bases and J by 1 base, with 16 bases between the two germline ends. The CDR3 is made up of 17 amino acids. The germline CDR1 and CDR2 sequences are SGHDT and YYEEEE. The complete variable domain, with remaining parts taken from reference TRBV5-6 and TRBJ1-1, reads DAGVTQSPTHLIKTRGQQVTLRCSPKSGHDTVSWYQQALGQGPQFIFQYYEEEERQRGNFPDRFSGHQFPNYSSELNVNALLLGDSALYLCASSLDQRSRGNTEAFFGQGTRLTVV.